These 32 T cell receptor beta chains originate from one sample sequenced in a study of glioma-infiltrating T cells (dated by TCRdb to 2016 to 2017). TCRdb names Illumina MiSeq as the instrument used. TCR alpha and beta CDR3 regions were amplified with the iRepertoire nested amplicon-rescue multiplex PCR (arm-PCR) platform from RNA. TCRdb took the public reads, trimmed them with fastp at Q25, ran MiXCR for clone calling and kept in-frame beta chains. Merged by CDR3 protein, the rows form single entries marked with the most common genes and DNA. For this sample there are about 130,000 distinct CDR3 sequences; more than 20% appear just once. Roughly 15% of the sample is taken by the ten largest. Sequenced input: glioma tissue, nonneoplastic brain tissue, or PBMCs (not recorded which). These receptor sequences come from a human donor with low-grade glioma or glioblastoma, undergoing nonglioma brain surgery, or in good health (not recorded which).

This clonotype was observed a single time. The junction and the germline gene differ at one end; a read error may be behind it. The V and J genes are TRBV28 and TRBJ2-3; the match to TRBD2 covers 13 bases. The germline V gene encodes CDR1 MDHEN and CDR2 SYDVKM. The CDR3 is 16 residues long. This chain's CDR3 is CASSWGLAGQSDTQYF. The DNA for the CDR3 is TGCGCCAGCAGCTGGGGACTAGCGGGACAATCAGATACGCAGTATTTT.

This clonotype turned up a few times. This may stem from a read error, because a much larger clone lies one nucleotide away. V is TRBV6-5 and J is TRBJ2-7; D gene ambiguous. This CDR3 is 15 amino acids long. CDR1 is MNHEY, CDR2 SVGAGI, per germline. The CDR3 DNA reads as TGTTCCAGCAGTGAAGGTTCGGCAGGTACCTACGAGCAGTACTTC. Translated, it gives CSSSEGSAGTYEQYF.

Turning to this clonotype: This may be a read error, as it is one base from a much larger clone. This chain links TRBV13 with TRBJ2-5; a possible D gene is TRBD1 (5 bases). The CDR3 is 14 residues long. Germline assignment: CDR1 PRHDT and CDR2 FYEKMQ (reference sequence). V gave up 5 bases and J gave up 2 bases, with 12 bases separating them. For the CDR3, the DNA is TGTGCCAGCAGCATTGGGGCAGGACAAGAGACCCAGTACTTC. Protein sequence: CASSIGAGQETQYF.

This clonotype was seen only a few times. The chain employs TRBV7-2 and TRBJ1-1; 8 bases map to TRBD1. The CDR3 extends over 13 amino acids. Losses at the gene ends were 5 bases for V and 4 bases for J; bases not matched to a gene: 3. CDR1 and CDR2 (germline): SGHTA, FQGNSA. CDR3 amino acids: CASSAGQGTEAFF. Written as DNA, the CDR3 is TGTGCCAGCAGCGCCGGACAGGGCACTGAAGCTTTCTTT.

Comment on this clonotype: A much larger clone sits a single nucleotide away, making a read error possible. The gene calls are TRBV6-5 and TRBJ1-2; D is ambiguous. CDR1 MNHEY and CDR2 SVGAGI come from the germline V gene. This CDR3 contains 12 residues. The CDR3: CASQNINYCYTF. CDR3 DNA: TGTGCCAGCCAGAATATTAACTATTGCTACACCTTC.

This clonotype was counted at least ten times. The chain uses TRBV19 and TRBJ2-7; 8 positions match TRBD1. The CDR3 totals 14 residues. Germline loops: CDR1 LNHDA, CDR2 SQIVND (reference sequence). Trimming took 6 bases from V and 3 from J; bases not matched to a gene: 7. Here the CDR3 reads CASSPTGDVYEQYF. CDR3 in DNA: TGTGCCAGTAGCCCGACAGGGGACGTCTACGAGCAGTACTTC. Using reference TRBV19 and TRBJ2-7 for the parts outside the CDR3, the full variable domain is DGGITQSPKYLFRKEGQNVTLSCEQNLNHDAMYWYRQDPGQGLRLIYYSQIVNDFQKGDIAEGYSVSREKKESFPLTVTSAQKNPTAFYLCASSPTGDVYEQYFGPGTRLTVT.

This clonotype was seen a handful of times. The chain combines TRBV7-9 with TRBJ1-4; D is ambiguous. Germline V CDR1 and CDR2: SEHNR, FQNEAQ (reference sequence). Deletions cut 4 bases from V and 7 bases from J, with 13 bases between. CDR3 length: 14 residues. CDR3 sequence reads: CASSSREGREKLFF. As DNA, the CDR3 is TGTGCCAGCAGCTCGAGAGAAGGCCGTGAAAAACTGTTTTTT.

The table lists this clonotype with many counts. The J gene is TRBJ2-7, the V gene TRBV6-1, with 10 bases aligning to TRBD2. This CDR3 has 14 amino acids. From germline, CDR1 is MNHNS and CDR2 SASEGT. J gave up 5 bases and V 8 bases, and 9 bases lay outside the gene matches. In DNA, the CDR3 is TGTGCCAGCCGCCTTATAGCGGGAGGTGACGAGCAGTACTTC. Translating it yields CASRLIAGGDEQYF.

A few counts support this clonotype. The chain has TRBV3-1 and TRBJ2-7; 9 nucleotides line up with TRBD1. CDR3 size: 15 residues. Trimming removed 1 base from V and 4 bases from J; junction bases left unmatched: 5. Germline CDR1 is LGHDT and CDR2 is YNNKEL (reference sequence). The CDR3 reads CASSQGGTGRYEQYF. As DNA, the CDR3 is TGTGCCAGCAGCCAAGGGGGGACAGGGAGGTACGAGCAGTACTTC.

This clonotype was detected many times. The chain recombines TRBV27 with TRBJ2-7; D not resolved. Germline CDR1 and CDR2: MNHEY and SMNVEV (reference sequence). V was pared by 6 bases and J by 0 bases, with 9 bases between. CDR3 length: 13 amino acids. The CDR3 DNA is TGTGCCAGCAGCCCCCAGAGCTCCTACGAGCAGTACTTC. Protein product: CASSPQSSYEQYF.

The gene calls are TRBV5-1 and TRBJ2-3, with D possibly being TRBD1 or TRBD2 (7 bases each). Germline CDR1 and CDR2: SGHRS and YFSETQ. The V end lost 7 bases, the J end lost 2 bases, and 14 bases lay between the germline ends. The CDR3 length is 14 residues. The CDR3 bases are TGCGCCAGCGGGAGGGACAGCCTCACAGATACGCAGTATTTT. It codes for CASGRDSLTDTQYF. Filled out from reference TRBV5-1 and TRBJ2-3, the complete variable domain reads KAGVTQTPRYLIKTRGQQVTLSCSPISGHRSVSWYQQTPGQGLQFLFEYFSETQRNKGNFPGRFSGRQFSNSRSEMNVSTLELGDSALYLCASGRDSLTDTQYFGPGTRLTVL.

Many counts were recorded for this clonotype. J is TRBJ2-7 and V is TRBV4-3; 8 nucleotides align to TRBD1. Unmatched junction bases numbered 7, after V lost 4 bases and J lost 2 bases. This CDR3 has 15 amino acids. Germline CDR1 LGHNA, CDR2 YSLEER. In nucleotides, the CDR3 is TGCGCCAGCAGCCCCCAGGGGGCGTTCACCTACGAGCAGTACTTC. It codes for CASSPQGAFTYEQYF.

This clonotype was detected ten times or more. This CDR3 reads CASSLAQLTGANNEQFF. Here the CDR3 DNA reads TGTGCCAGCAGCTTAGCCCAACTAACGGGAGCAAACAATGAGCAGTTCTTC. The chain uses TRBV7-7 and TRBJ2-1; D is perhaps TRBD2 (6 bases). Trimming removed 0 bases at V and 5 bases at J, with 17 bases between. Germline V lookup: CDR1 SSHAT, CDR2 FNYEAQ (reference sequence). The CDR3 has 17 amino acids.

On this clonotype: Just one base apart from a much larger clone, this may be a read error. V usage is TRBV5-1 and J usage is TRBJ2-1, with a tentative D call TRBD1 (5 bases). CDR1 and CDR2 from the germline V gene are SGHRS and YFSETQ. This CDR3 comprises 13 residues. Deletions cut 1 base from V and 8 bases from J, with 10 bases between. CDR3 region: CASSLQGLDEQFF. As DNA, the CDR3 is TGCGCCAGCAGCTTGCAGGGTCTGGATGAGCAGTTCTTC.

This clonotype appeared many times. This sequence joins TRBV4-3 and TRBJ2-7; possible D gene TRBD1, 5 bases. Trimming stripped 0 bases from V and 7 bases from J, with 13 bases between. Germline CDR1 and CDR2: LGHNA and YSLEER. This CDR3 is built from 14 residues. CDR3: CASSQDKGPGEQYF. The CDR3 DNA reads TGCGCCAGCAGCCAAGATAAGGGGCCGGGTGAGCAGTACTTC.

This clonotype was seen more than once but under ten times. In DNA, the CDR3 is TGTGCCAGCAGTTTTCAGGGAAGGGATACGCAGTATTTT. Translating it yields CASSFQGRDTQYF. The chain recombines TRBV12-3 or TRBV12-4 with TRBJ2-3; D is possibly TRBD1 (5 bases). V was trimmed by 3 bases and J by 6 bases, leaving 10 bases between them. The CDR3 sequence is 13 residues long.

With regard to this clonotype: Being one base from a much bigger clone, this may be a read error. The chain employs TRBV10-3 and TRBJ1-5; no clear D. Per the germline V gene, CDR1 is ENHRY and CDR2 is SYGVKD. CDR3 size: 16 residues. The CDR3 nucleotides read TGTTCCATCAGTCCCGGGCCTGAGGACGGGAATCAGCCCCAGCATTTT. As protein: CSISPGPEDGNQPQHF.

This rearrangement joins TRBV29-1 to TRBJ1-2; D perhaps matches TRBD1 (6 bases). Germline CDR1 SQVTM, CDR2 ANQGSEA. V lost 0 bases to trimming and J lost 4 bases, with 12 bases between them. The CDR3 totals 14 residues. CDR3 region: CSVEDLRTAYGYTF. The CDR3 region has the DNA TGCAGCGTTGAAGATCTCAGGACAGCCTATGGCTACACCTTC.

This clonotype was seen a handful of times. The CDR3 loop reads CASSLRTDQETQYF. The CDR3 DNA reads TGTGCCAGCAGCCTTCGGACAGACCAAGAGACCCAGTACTTC. V is TRBV11-2 and J is TRBJ2-5, with D possibly TRBD1 on 6 matching bases. This CDR3 has 14 residues. CDR1 SGHAT and CDR2 FQNNGV come from the germline V gene. The V end was cut by 5 bases, the J end by 0 bases, with 10 bases between.

This clonotype was counted between two and nine times. It may be a read error: a sequence one base away is much more abundant. J is TRBJ2-5 and V is TRBV15; D call uncertain. The CDR3 contains 11 residues. Germline loops: CDR1 LNHNV, CDR2 YYDKDF (reference sequence). As DNA, the CDR3 is TGTGCCACCAGCAGAGAAGAGACCCGGTACTTC. This gives the protein CATSREETRYF.

This clonotype was observed at least ten times. V and J are TRBV7-2 and TRBJ1-5; no clear D gene. V was shortened by 1 base and J by 0 bases, with 13 bases between the two germline ends. The CDR3 has 17 residues. Germline-derived CDR1 and CDR2 are SGHTA and FQGNSA. The chain's CDR3 is CASSLVPRADSNQPQHF. CDR3 coding DNA: TGTGCCAGCAGCTTAGTCCCTCGGGCAGATAGCAATCAGCCCCAGCATTTT.

This clonotype was found many times. V and J are TRBV6-1 and TRBJ2-5, with 12 bases fitting TRBD2. The CDR3 has 14 amino acids. Germline V gene sequence: CDR1 MNHNS, CDR2 SASEGT. The trim removed 5 bases at V and 4 bases at J, leaving 2 bases unmatched. This CDR3 is CASSKLAGGETQYF. CDR3 in DNA: TGTGCCAGCAGTAAACTAGCGGGAGGAGAGACCCAGTACTTC.

This clonotype was observed many times. The chain joins TRBV7-6 to TRBJ2-3, with TRBD2 identical over 13 bases. The CDR3 has 15 amino acids. Trimming cost V 4 bases and J 8 bases; bases outside gene matches: 6. Germline-derived CDR1 and CDR2 are SGHVS and FNYEAQ. Written as DNA, the CDR3 is TGTGCCAGCAGCTCCTCCGGGACTAGCGGGGCTACGCAGTATTTT. Amino acid sequence: CASSSSGTSGATQYF.

This rearrangement joins TRBV5-4 to TRBJ2-7; possibly TRBD1 for D (6 bases). V lost 0 bases and J lost 5, with 12 bases in between. CDR3 length equals 14 residues. Germline V gene lookup returns CDR1 SGHNT and CDR2 YYREEE (reference sequence). The CDR3 DNA reads TGTGCCAGCAGCTTGGCCAGGGGATCCCACGAGCAGTACTTC. This gives the protein CASSLARGSHEQYF.

For this clonotype: This may be a read error, as it is one base from a much larger clone. This chain uses TRBV29-1 with TRBJ1-1; TRBD1 agrees at 8 bases. The CDR3 length is 13 residues. Trimming cost V 7 bases and J 4 bases; bases outside gene matches: 8. Germline V gene lookup returns CDR1 SQVTM and CDR2 ANQGSEA. This CDR3 is CSAGRGQGTEAFF. The CDR3 DNA sequence: TGCAGCGCTGGCAGGGGGCAGGGCACTGAAGCTTTCTTT.

As regards this clonotype: Compared with germline, one end of the junction differs, possibly owing to a read error. The chain carries TRBV10-1 and TRBJ2-1; D gene ambiguous. Germline V lookup: CDR1 WNHNN, CDR2 SYGVQD (reference sequence). This CDR3 is 16 amino acids long. CDR3 sequence (DNA): TGCGCCAGCAGTGAGTCAGCGTTATCCCCCTACAATGAGAAGTTCTTC. Its translation: CASSESALSPYNEKFF.

This clonotype turned up a few times. CDR3 DNA: TGTGCCAGCAGCCTCTCGTGGGCCTACGAGCAGTACTTC. This encodes CASSLSWAYEQYF. V usage is TRBV12-3 or TRBV12-4 and J usage is TRBJ2-7; D is unresolved. V was cut by 6 bases and J by 2 bases, with 11 bases left in between. The CDR3 loop spans 13 amino acids.

This clonotype was counted ten times or more. This chain uses TRBV28 with TRBJ1-2; 7 nucleotides line up with TRBD1. J was trimmed by 5 bases and V by 4 bases; bases with no gene match: 7. The CDR3 has 14 residues. Per the germline V gene, CDR1 is MDHEN and CDR2 is SYDVKM. The CDR3 nucleotides read TGTGCCAGCAGTTCCATCGACAGGGCTTATGGCTACACCTTC. Encoded protein: CASSSIDRAYGYTF.

Many counts were recorded for this clonotype. This chain joins TRBV7-8 and TRBJ1-3; no clear D gene. This CDR3 spans 15 amino acids. Germline V CDR1 and CDR2: SGHVS, FQNEAQ. V lost 6 bases, J lost 0 bases, and 12 bases lay in between. In DNA, the CDR3 is TGTGCCAGCAGAAGAACCGTAAGCTCTGGAAACACCATATATTTT. It is translated as CASRRTVSSGNTIYF.

This clonotype was seen many times. V gene TRBV6-1 combines with J gene TRBJ2-7; 8 bases fit TRBD1. The CDR3 is made up of 15 amino acids. The germline gives CDR1 MNHNS, CDR2 SASEGT. The V segment lost 9 bases and the J segment 0 bases; nucleotides outside the gene matches: 10. CDR3 in amino acids: CASSTGGLHSYEQYF. The CDR3 DNA follows: TGTGCCAGTTCCACAGGGGGGTTACACTCCTACGAGCAGTACTTC.

This clonotype occurred a few times. This chain's CDR3 is CASSPTSAASGELFF. Written as DNA, the CDR3 is TGTGCCAGTAGTCCGACTAGCGCCGCCAGCGGGGAGCTGTTTTTT. This chain connects TRBV19 to TRBJ2-2; 8 bases line up with TRBD2. V lost 5 bases to trimming and J lost 7 bases; unmatched junction nucleotides: 9. The CDR3 runs to 15 residues. Per the germline V gene, CDR1 is LNHDA and CDR2 is SQIVND (reference sequence).

This chain connects TRBV6-1 to TRBJ2-3, with D perhaps assigned TRBD1 or TRBD2 (5 bases each). CDR1 MNHNS and CDR2 SASEGT come from the germline V gene. Deletions cut 6 bases from V and 2 bases from J, with 15 bases between. CDR3 length equals 15 residues. CDR3 region: CASRTLGTATDTQYF. DNA for the CDR3: TGTGCCAGCAGAACCCTCGGGACCGCCACAGATACGCAGTATTTT.